The 20 T cell receptor beta chains listed next were all sequenced from one sample in a study of T cells in Graves' hyperthyroidism and ophthalmopathy. Amplification yielded TCR beta CDR3 regions, with RNA transcripts as the source. Carried out on the TCR CDR3, a first-round RT-PCR used the HTBI primer set. TCRdb fed the multiplex PCR reads into MiXCR, producing one record per CDR3 protein. Here the sample spans 250,000 to 300,000 distinct CDR3 sequences, roughly 13% being singletons. The sequencing input was blood. The receptors were sampled from a woman aged 40 to 50 with Graves' hyperthyroidism.

This clonotype was counted many times. As DNA, the CDR3 is TGTGCCAGCACTTCTTCACTAGCGGGGAGGGATGAGCAGTTCTTC. This encodes CASTSSLAGRDEQFF. The rearrangement uses TRBV6-2 or TRBV6-3 and TRBJ2-1, with 10 bases matching TRBD2. The CDR3 sequence is 15 residues long. V lost 7 bases, J lost 8 bases, and 11 bases stayed unmatched. Per germline, CDR1 MNHEY and CDR2 SVGEGT.

This clonotype has a count of ten or more. V usage is TRBV5-4 and J usage is TRBJ1-1; D remains unclear. Germline V gene lookup returns CDR1 SGHNT and CDR2 YYREEE (reference sequence). This CDR3 has 14 residues. The V gene lost 3 bases and the J gene lost 1 base, with 10 bases spanning the gap. The CDR3 here is CASSYMDGNTEAFF. In nucleotides, the CDR3 is TGTGCCAGCAGCTACATGGACGGGAACACTGAAGCTTTCTTT. The full variable domain, in which reference TRBV5-4 and TRBJ1-1 provide the parts outside the CDR3, is ETGVTQSPTHLIKTRGQQVTLRCSSQSGHNTVSWYQQALGQGPQFIFQYYREEENGRGNFPPRFSGLQFPNYSSELNVNALELDDSALYLCASSYMDGNTEAFFGQGTRLTVV.

The chain has TRBV9 and TRBJ2-2, with 8 bases aligning to TRBD1. The CDR3 runs to 17 residues. Germline CDR1 and CDR2: SGDLS and YYNGEE. After removal of 0 bases from V and 1 base from J, the junction contained 5 bases not matched to a gene. The DNA of the CDR3 is TGTGCCAGCAGCGTAGCTACAGGGGGACGGAACACCGGGGAGCTGTTTTTT. As protein: CASSVATGGRNTGELFF.

V usage is TRBV20-1 and J usage is TRBJ2-1, with D possibly TRBD2 on 5 matching bases. This CDR3 is built from 13 residues. Looked up from germline, CDR1 is DFQATT and CDR2 is SNEGSKA (reference sequence). The ends were cut back, 6 bases at V and 1 base at J, with 10 bases in the middle. CDR3 loop: CSAAGGSYNEQFF. CDR3 nucleotide sequence: TGCAGTGCGGCGGGTGGGTCCTACAATGAGCAGTTCTTC.

V is TRBV19 and J is TRBJ2-2; TRBD2 matches at 10 bases. The CDR3 has 17 residues. Germline CDR1 LNHDA, CDR2 SQIVND (reference sequence). With 2 bases clipped from V and 4 bases from J, the junction kept 7 bases outside the gene matches. The CDR3 bases are TGTGCCAGTAGTATAAGACTAGCGGGCGAATTCACCGGGGAGCTGTTTTTT. It translates to CASSIRLAGEFTGELFF.

This clonotype was recorded at least ten times. The chain carries TRBV3-1 and TRBJ1-3; D is possibly TRBD1 (5 bases). The CDR3 totals 14 residues. V dropped 2 bases and J dropped 2 bases, with 7 bases sitting between them. CDR1 and CDR2 (germline): LGHDT, YNNKEL (reference sequence). This CDR3 is CASSQRTPGNTIYF. In nucleotides, the CDR3 is TGTGCCAGCAGCCAACGGACACCTGGAAACACCATATATTTT.

This clonotype was counted at least ten times. V and J are TRBV5-5 and TRBJ2-4; D may be TRBD1 (5 bases). This CDR3 has 14 amino acids. Trimming pared 2 bases from V and 8 bases from J, leaving 14 bases between. CDR1 and CDR2 from the germline V gene are SGHKS and YYEKEE (reference sequence). CDR3 loop: CASSFAGNVDIQYF. The CDR3 DNA follows: TGTGCCAGCAGCTTCGCAGGGAATGTGGACATTCAGTACTTC.

This clonotype was seen many times. This sequence joins TRBV2 and TRBJ2-3, with a possible D match to TRBD2 (5 bases). Per germline, CDR1 SNHLY and CDR2 FYNNEI. The CDR3 contains 12 residues. V was trimmed by 2 bases and J by 9 bases, leaving 9 bases between them. CDR3 coding DNA: TGTGCCAGCAGTGAATCGGGAAGGACGCAGTATTTT. Translated, it gives CASSESGRTQYF.

Ten or more counts support this clonotype. The V gene is TRBV6-1, the J gene TRBJ2-5; 7 nucleotides match TRBD1. V shed 3 bases and J 4 bases; nucleotides not matched to a gene: 8. Germline V gene lookup returns CDR1 MNHNS and CDR2 SASEGT. The CDR3 extends over 15 amino acids. CDR3 nucleotides: TGTGCCAGCAGTGATTTAGGGACAGCCGCAGAGACCCAGTACTTC. Translating gives CASSDLGTAAETQYF.

This clonotype has ten or more counts. This chain connects TRBV19 to TRBJ2-7; no clear D. Trimming shortened V by 5 bases and J by 0 bases, and 11 bases separated the two germline ends. This CDR3 contains 14 residues. Germline V gene data show CDR1 as LNHDA and CDR2 as SQIVND (reference sequence). CDR3 region: CASSFRVSSYEQYF. The DNA for the CDR3 is TGTGCCAGTAGTTTCCGAGTGAGCTCCTACGAGCAGTACTTC.

This clonotype was seen repeatedly, ten times or more. The chain is built from TRBV12-3 or TRBV12-4 and TRBJ1-6; weak D call: TRBD1 (5 bases). The CDR3 length is 13 residues. V lost 5 bases and J 8 bases, leaving 10 bases between the germline ends. This CDR3 is CASSRTGDSPLHF. CDR3 sequence (DNA): TGTGCCAGCAGTCGAACAGGTGATTCACCCCTCCACTTT.

This clonotype was seen a handful of times. The chain is built from TRBV6-1 and TRBJ2-3, with 7 bases identical to TRBD2. This CDR3 is built from 14 residues. The V and J ends lost 3 bases and 4 bases, in that order; junction bases with no gene match: 4. Germline CDR1 is MNHNS and CDR2 is SASEGT. CDR3 loop: CASSERELADTQYF. DNA of the CDR3: TGTGCCAGCAGTGAGCGGGAGCTCGCAGATACGCAGTATTTT.

This clonotype was counted at least ten times. This sequence joins TRBV30 and TRBJ2-1; TRBD2 aligns across 10 bases. Germline loops: CDR1 GTSNPN, CDR2 SVGIG (reference sequence). This CDR3 contains 15 residues. With 1 base clipped from V and 8 bases from J, the junction kept 8 bases outside the gene matches. The DNA of the CDR3 is TGTGCCTGGAGTGCTCCTAGCGGGAGTAAGGATGAGCAGTTCTTC. Its translation is CAWSAPSGSKDEQFF.

This clonotype was found many times. The chain recombines TRBV18 with TRBJ2-2; D is undetermined. The CDR3 sequence is 12 residues long. The V gene's germline CDR1 is KGHSH and CDR2 LQKENI. V lost 3 bases to trimming and J lost 5 bases, with 4 bases between them. The DNA of the CDR3 is TGTGCCAGCTCACCCCGAACCGGGGAGCTGTTTTTT. As protein: CASSPRTGELFF.

The chain couples TRBV29-1 to TRBJ2-7; 8 bases align to TRBD2. CDR1 and CDR2 (germline): SQVTM, ANQGSEA. CDR3 length: 13 residues. Trimming at V came to 6 bases and at J to 2 bases, leaving 6 bases not matched to a gene. CDR3 loop: CSVSGGPAYEQYF. In nucleotides, the CDR3 is TGCAGCGTGAGCGGGGGCCCTGCCTACGAGCAGTACTTC.

This clonotype occurred many times. The chain carries TRBV5-8 and TRBJ2-5; D not certain. The CDR3 runs 15 residues. Germline values: CDR1 SGHTS, CDR2 YDEGEE. V dropped 1 base and J dropped 2 bases, with 12 bases sitting between them. The CDR3, as DNA: TGTGCCAGCAGCTTGCAACAGCCCACTCAAGAGACCCAGTACTTC. It is translated as CASSLQQPTQETQYF.

This chain links TRBV20-1 with TRBJ1-1; D may be TRBD1 (6 bases). Trimming cost V 2 bases and J 6 bases, with 13 bases left between them. The CDR3 consists of 13 residues. Germline values: CDR1 DFQATT, CDR2 SNEGSKA (reference sequence). The CDR3 protein is CSARPPGGPEAFF. In nucleotides, the CDR3 is TGCAGTGCTAGACCCCCTGGGGGGCCTGAAGCTTTCTTT.

This clonotype was picked up a small number of times. The chain's CDR3 is CAWTWTGNTEAFF. The CDR3 DNA sequence: TGTGCCTGGACTTGGACAGGGAACACTGAAGCTTTCTTT. The chain is built from TRBV30 and TRBJ1-1; 7 bases align to TRBD1. The CDR3 runs to 13 residues. Germline V lookup: CDR1 GTSNPN, CDR2 SVGIG (reference sequence). Trimming removed 4 bases from V and 1 base from J; junction bases left unmatched: 3.

In this sample, this clonotype turned up many times. The chain recombines TRBV6-6 with TRBJ2-3, with TRBD2 matching over 9 bases. Germline V gives CDR1 MNHNY, CDR2 SVGAGI (reference sequence). This CDR3 contains 16 residues. With V trimmed by 0 bases and J by 5 bases, 6 bases remained unmatched. The CDR3 protein is CASSYSIAGVRDTQYF. The CDR3 region has the DNA TGTGCCAGCAGTTACTCGATAGCGGGAGTTAGAGATACGCAGTATTTT.

In this sample, this clonotype turned up many times. The chain links TRBV12-3 or TRBV12-4 to TRBJ2-7; D is ambiguous. Between the trimmed V and J ends, which lost 8 bases and 3 bases, there was a span of 20 bases. This CDR3 is 15 amino acids long. In DNA, the CDR3 is TGTGCCAGCGGGTATGCCCCAGGCCGTTTCTACGAGCAGTACTTC. Translating it yields CASGYAPGRFYEQYF.